These 26 T cell receptor beta chains were sequenced from one sample in a study of circulating tumor DNA in untreated peripheral T-cell lymphoma (dated by TCRdb to the early 2020s). Library construction relied on the immunoSEQ multiplex PCR assay. The clones in this table, taken by TCRdb from immuneACCESS, are in-frame only. Not every clone is retained; where verified, under half of the shortfall comes from an unresolved V gene, and the cause of the rest is unknown. The sample includes around 6,300 clones, with about 64% observed a single time. The top ten hold 55% of the sample. Sequencing used tumor tissue. Source of these receptors: a human donor with peripheral T-cell lymphoma.

This clone was counted only a few times. The chain employs TRBV11-3 and TRBJ2-2; D may be TRBD2 (6 bases). Germline loops: CDR1 SGHNT, CDR2 YENEEA. The CDR3 length is 15 residues. V was cut by 3 bases and J by 1 base, with 9 bases left in between. Here the CDR3 DNA reads TGTGCCAGCAGCTTGGGTAGCGGGAACACCGGGGAGCTGTTTTTT. Translating it yields CASSLGSGNTGELFF.

This clone was seen only a few times. The chain recombines TRBV28 with TRBJ2-1; TRBD2 aligns across 14 bases. CDR1 is MDHEN, CDR2 SYDVKM, per germline. This CDR3 contains 13 residues. V lost 10 bases, J lost 12 bases, and 8 bases stayed unmatched. CDR3 sequence (DNA): TGTGCCACCAGGGGACTAGCGGGGGTCGGGCAGTTCTTC. Translating gives CATRGLAGVGQFF.

The chain combines TRBV28 with TRBJ1-6; TRBD1 matches at 7 bases. This CDR3 region has 17 residues. Germline CDR1 is MDHEN and CDR2 is SYDVKM. V gave up 4 bases and J gave up 1 base; unmatched junction bases: 7. The CDR3, as DNA: TGTGCCAGCAGTTCTGCCAGGGGGGCATCCTATAATTCACCCCTCCACTTT. It codes for CASSSARGASYNSPLHF.

V and J are TRBV18 and TRBJ1-5, with D possibly being TRBD1 (5 bases). V lost 6 bases to trimming and J lost 2 bases, with 11 bases between them. The CDR3 is made up of 14 amino acids. Germline lookup yields CDR1 KGHSH and CDR2 LQKENI. This CDR3 reads CASSQGLRNQPQHF. The CDR3 nucleotides are TGTGCCAGCTCCCAGGGCTTGCGCAATCAGCCCCAGCATTTT.

This chain uses TRBV29-1 with TRBJ2-1; TRBD1 agrees at 9 bases. The trim removed 7 bases at V and 2 bases at J, leaving 9 bases unmatched. CDR3 length equals 15 residues. Looked up from germline, CDR1 is SQVTM and CDR2 is ANQGSEA. The CDR3, as DNA: TGCAGCGCCTCGATCGGACAGGGGACCTACAATGAGCAGTTCTTC. Translated, it gives CSASIGQGTYNEQFF.

The chain links TRBV11-3 to TRBJ1-4, with D uncertain. The CDR3 has 15 residues. The V end was cut by 5 bases, the J end by 10 bases, with 20 bases between. The V gene's germline CDR1 is SGHNT and CDR2 YENEEA. The CDR3: CASSPYSSDGRKLFF. CDR3 DNA: TGTGCCAGCAGCCCGTACTCGTCTGATGGGCGAAAACTGTTTTTT.

This CDR3 reads CAWMKGGLDSYEQYF. In DNA form, the CDR3 reads TGTGCCTGGATGAAGGGCGGGCTAGACTCCTACGAGCAGTACTTC. The chain is built from TRBV30 and TRBJ2-7; D is perhaps TRBD2 (5 bases). The V and J ends lost 4 bases and 0 bases respectively, with 16 bases between them. CDR3 length: 15 amino acids. Germline lookup yields CDR1 GTSNPN and CDR2 SVGIG (reference sequence).

The V call is TRBV15, the J call TRBJ2-7; D may be TRBD2 (6 bases). V was cut by 0 bases and J by 3 bases, with 15 bases left in between. This CDR3 spans 16 amino acids. From germline, CDR1 is LNHNV and CDR2 YYDKDF (reference sequence). In DNA form, the CDR3 reads TGTGCCACCAGCAGAGATGGGTTTAGCGGTTACTACGAGCAGTACTTC. This encodes CATSRDGFSGYYEQYF.

This chain connects TRBV19 to TRBJ2-7; tentative D call: TRBD2 (6 bases). The CDR3 covers 14 residues. Trimming pared 7 bases from V and 5 bases from J, leaving 18 bases between. Germline CDR1 reads LNHDA; CDR2 reads SQIVND (reference sequence). The CDR3 spells CASTERAGRHEQYF. In DNA form, the CDR3 reads TGTGCCAGTACCGAGCGGGCAGGGAGACACGAGCAGTACTTC. Using reference TRBV19 and TRBJ2-7 for the parts outside the CDR3, the full variable domain is DGGITQSPKYLFRKEGQNVTLSCEQNLNHDAMYWYRQDPGQGLRLIYYSQIVNDFQKGDIAEGYSVSREKKESFPLTVTSAQKNPTAFYLCASTERAGRHEQYFGPGTRLTVT.

In its sample, this clone was seen once. CDR3 region: CASNAGTSLVEQYF. CDR3 coding DNA: TGTGCCAGCAATGCTGGGACTAGCCTTGTCGAGCAGTACTTC. The chain recombines TRBV6-8 with TRBJ2-7; 9 bases match TRBD2. V shed 7 bases and J 6 bases; nucleotides not matched to a gene: 10. The germline V gene has CDR1 MNHGY and CDR2 SAAAGT. The CDR3 sequence is 14 residues long.

The CDR3 protein is CASSRSDANEQFF. CDR3 in DNA: TGCGCCAGCAGCCGATCGGACGCCAATGAGCAGTTCTTC. J is TRBJ2-1 and V is TRBV1. TRBV1 is deemed a pseudogene. The CDR3 length is 13 residues.

This clone showed up just once. The V call is TRBV1, the J call TRBJ2-1; no DNA check was done on the table's D call, TRBD2. TRBV1 is labeled a pseudogene. The CDR3 is 15 residues long. DNA of the CDR3: TGCGCCAGCAGCCAAGCCGGAAGGAGGTTTGGTGAGCAGTTCTTC. Translating it yields CASSQAGRRFGEQFF.

This chain connects TRBV9 to TRBJ1-2; 8 bases are shared with TRBD1. V trimming: 5 bases; J trimming: 4 bases; junction bases outside the gene matches: 4. There are 13 residues in the CDR3. From germline, CDR1 is SGDLS and CDR2 YYNGEE. The CDR3 here is CASRTTGGYGYTF. Here the CDR3 DNA reads TGTGCCAGCAGAACCACAGGGGGCTATGGCTACACCTTC.

This chain joins TRBV18 and TRBJ1-2; D call uncertain. Trimming removed 6 bases from V and 5 bases from J, with 16 bases in between. CDR1 is KGHSH and CDR2 is LQKENI in the germline V gene. This CDR3 region has 14 residues. CDR3 in amino acids: CASSDLDGGYGYTF. The CDR3 DNA is TGTGCCAGCTCCGACTTGGACGGTGGATATGGCTACACCTTC.

The rearrangement uses TRBV14 and TRBJ2-1; D gene unclear. Trimming took 4 bases from V and 4 from J, leaving 11 bases between them. The CDR3 runs to 14 residues. Per the germline V gene, CDR1 is SGHDN and CDR2 is FVKESK. CDR3 nucleotide sequence: TGTGCCAGCAGCCGTTTTTCTGGGTACAATGAGCAGTTCTTC. It encodes CASSRFSGYNEQFF.

This chain joins TRBV11-3 and TRBJ2-3, with 10 positions matching TRBD2. Germline CDR1 SGHNT, CDR2 YENEEA. CDR3 size: 16 residues. After removal of 5 bases from V and 1 base from J, the junction contained 6 bases not matched to a gene. The CDR3 nucleotides are TGTGCCAGCAGCATTCGGACTAGCGGACGCACAGATACGCAGTATTTT. As protein: CASSIRTSGRTDTQYF.

This clone was counted between two and nine times. The V gene is TRBV6-7, the J gene TRBJ1-2, with TRBD1 matching 7 bases. TRBV6-7 is classed as an ORF, of uncertain function. The CDR3 spans 15 residues. With 6 bases clipped from V and 3 bases from J, the junction kept 10 bases outside the gene matches. The CDR3 spells CASSPQDRNDYGYTF. The CDR3 coding sequence is TGTGCCAGCAGCCCCCAGGACAGGAATGACTATGGCTACACCTTC.

The chain combines TRBV29-1 with TRBJ2-3, with a tentative D call TRBD2 (6 bases). The length of the CDR3 is 15 residues. CDR1 SQVTM and CDR2 ANQGSEA come from the germline V gene. The V end lost 3 bases, the J end lost 2 bases, and 15 bases lay between the germline ends. The CDR3 reads CSVDSGTFPTDTQYF. CDR3 DNA sequence: TGCAGCGTTGACTCCGGGACTTTTCCCACAGATACGCAGTATTTT.

This clone was picked up one time. The J gene is TRBJ1-5, the V gene TRBV27; TRBD1 is a possible D gene (6 bases). The V and J ends lost 5 bases and 2 bases respectively, with 16 bases between them. Looked up from germline, CDR1 is MNHEY and CDR2 is SMNVEV (reference sequence). The CDR3 is made up of 16 amino acids. For the CDR3, the DNA is TGTGCCAGCAGTGGAGGGGCAGGGGAGGGCAATCAGCCCCAGCATTTT. Its protein is CASSGGAGEGNQPQHF.

The V and J genes are TRBV15 and TRBJ2-3; 10 bases fit TRBD2. The CDR3 consists of 17 residues. Trimming at V came to 5 bases and at J to 4 bases, leaving 12 bases not matched to a gene. Germline V gene data show CDR1 as LNHNV and CDR2 as YYDKDF (reference sequence). CDR3 sequence reads: CATSEPAGGKRPDTQYF. The CDR3 bases are TGTGCCACCAGCGAGCCAGCGGGAGGGAAAAGGCCAGATACGCAGTATTTT.

This clone was observed a few times. The chain uses TRBV6-8 and TRBJ1-4, with D possibly TRBD1 on 6 matching bases. The CDR3 loop spans 13 amino acids. Germline V gene data show CDR1 as MNHGY and CDR2 as SAAAGT. Between the trimmed V and J ends, which lost 6 bases and 8 bases, there was a span of 13 bases. The CDR3: CASRRQVGEKLFF. DNA of the CDR3: TGTGCCAGCAGGCGACAGGTCGGGGAAAAACTGTTTTTT.

The chain has TRBV11-3 and TRBJ2-3, with D possibly TRBD2 on 7 matching bases. Germline-derived CDR1 and CDR2 are SGHNT and YENEEA. Deletions cut 2 bases from V and 9 bases from J, with 18 bases between. The CDR3 consists of 15 residues. CDR3 region: CASSLLGGQGGTQYF. The CDR3 bases are TGTGCCAGCAGCTTACTCGGGGGGCAGGGTGGCACGCAGTATTTT. Full variable domain (outside the CDR3, taken from reference TRBV11-3 and TRBJ2-3): EAGVVQSPRYKIIEKKQPVAFWCNPISGHNTLYWYLQNLGQGPELLIRYENEEAVDDSQLPKDRFSAERLKGVDSTLKIQPAELGDSAVYLCASSLLGGQGGTQYFGPGTRLTVL.

The chain has TRBV28 and TRBJ2-7; no definite D call. Looked up from germline, CDR1 is MDHEN and CDR2 is SYDVKM. The CDR3 extends over 14 amino acids. V was trimmed by 8 bases and J by 0 bases, leaving 14 bases between them. The CDR3 protein is CASLRSDLSYEQYF. In DNA form, the CDR3 reads TGTGCCAGCCTAAGGTCCGACCTCTCCTACGAGCAGTACTTC.

This clone has just a few counts. The rearrangement joins TRBV6-8 to TRBJ1-3; a possible D gene is TRBD1 (6 bases). Germline lookup yields CDR1 MNHGY and CDR2 SAAAGT. The CDR3 is 15 residues long. V was trimmed by 5 bases and J by 1 base, leaving 12 bases between them. The chain's CDR3 is CASSDRLRSGNTIYF. CDR3 DNA sequence: TGTGCCAGCAGTGACAGGTTACGATCTGGAAACACCATATATTTT.

The chain joins TRBV6-4 to TRBJ2-1; TRBD2 matches at 8 bases. V gave up 5 bases and J gave up 8 bases; unmatched junction bases: 8. The CDR3 length is 14 residues. The V gene's germline CDR1 is MRHNA and CDR2 SNTAGT. The CDR3 sequence: CASSSQRGTYEQFF. CDR3 DNA: TGTGCCAGCAGTTCCCAGCGGGGGACCTATGAGCAGTTCTTC.

The J gene is TRBJ2-5, the V gene TRBV29-1, with 8 bases matching TRBD1. This CDR3 region has 14 residues. J lost 5 bases, V lost 3 bases, and 8 bases had no gene match. Germline lookup yields CDR1 SQVTM and CDR2 ANQGSEA. CDR3: CSVDVGTGGETQYF. In DNA form, the CDR3 reads TGCAGCGTTGATGTAGGGACAGGTGGGGAGACCCAGTACTTC. Full variable domain (remainder filled in from reference TRBV29-1 and TRBJ2-5): SAVISQKPSRDICQRGTSLTIQCQVDSQVTMMFWYRQQPGQSLTLIATANQGSEATYESGFVIDKFPISRPNLTFSTLTVSNMSPEDSSIYLCSVDVGTGGETQYFGPGTRLLVL.